The 20 T cell receptor beta chains below come from one sample, sequenced in a study. Each CDR3 protein is one row after TCRdb ran MiXCR on the 5' RACE reads. The data contain tens of thousands of distinct CDR3 sequences, 25% to 35% of them singletons. Material: naive CD4+ T cells sorted from blood. Subset indicated: naive CD4+ T cells, CD4+CD45RA+CD25-. Receptors were obtained from a female donor with breast cancer.

The V and J genes are TRBV4-1 and TRBJ2-3; 7 bases are shared with TRBD2. The CDR3 extends over 16 amino acids. With V trimmed by 1 base and J by 3 bases, 7 bases remained unmatched. Germline lookup yields CDR1 MGHRA and CDR2 YSYEKL. The CDR3 nucleotides read TGCGCCAGCAGCCAAGGCCCGGGGGGAGGAACAGATACGCAGTATTTT. Encoded protein: CASSQGPGGGTDTQYF.

In this sample, this clonotype turned up a few times. Sequence at one end of the junction differs from germline and may be a read error. The chain joins TRBV4-2 to TRBJ2-5; TRBD2 matches at 8 bases. The CDR3 is 16 amino acids. Germline CDR1 is LGHNA and CDR2 is YNFKEQ. The CDR3 DNA reads as TGTGCCGGCAGCCAAGTACGGGGGGGAGGAAGGGAGACCCAGTACTTC. It is translated as CAGSQVRGGGRETQYF.

CDR3 residues: CSAETASGFPGEQYF. The CDR3 coding sequence is TGCAGTGCCGAGACGGCTAGCGGGTTCCCTGGGGAGCAGTACTTC. V gene TRBV20-1 combines with J gene TRBJ2-7, with 8 bases aligning to TRBD2. CDR3 length: 15 residues. V shed 6 bases and J 7 bases; nucleotides not matched to a gene: 17. CDR1 and CDR2 (germline): DFQATT, SNEGSKA (reference sequence).

V is TRBV6-5 and J is TRBJ2-7, with a tentative D call TRBD2 (6 bases). This CDR3 spans 15 amino acids. Germline V gives CDR1 MNHEY, CDR2 SVGAGI. Trimming left V 6 bases short and J 7 bases short, with 22 bases between. CDR3 bases: TGTGCCAGCAGGGATTGGGGGGAAAGGCTAAGTGAGCAGTACTTC. This codes for CASRDWGERLSEQYF.

In this sample, this clonotype turned up a few times. V usage is TRBV7-2 and J usage is TRBJ1-1, with TRBD1 as a possible D gene (5 bases). CDR1 and CDR2 (germline): SGHTA, FQGNSA. This CDR3 contains 14 residues. Trimming shortened V by 5 bases and J by 4 bases, and 14 bases separated the two germline ends. The CDR3: CASSLTGRVTEAFF. The CDR3 DNA reads TGTGCCAGCAGCCTTACAGGCCGGGTCACTGAAGCTTTCTTT. Combining the CDR3 with reference TRBV7-2 and TRBJ1-1 gives the whole variable domain GAGVSQSPSNKVTEKGKDVELRCDPISGHTALYWYRQSLGQGLEFLIYFQGNSAPDKSGLPSDRFSAERTGGSVSTLTIQRTQQEDSAVYLCASSLTGRVTEAFFGQGTRLTVV.

This clonotype was seen only a few times. The CDR3 nucleotides read TGCGCCAGCAGCTTGGCCGTGGGTGGGGGACAAGAGACCCAGTACTTC. This translates into CASSLAVGGGQETQYF. The chain links TRBV5-1 to TRBJ2-5, with D perhaps given as TRBD1 or TRBD2 (5 bases each). V lost 0 bases, J lost 2 bases, and 14 bases lay in between. This CDR3 is 16 amino acids long. Per germline, CDR1 SGHRS and CDR2 YFSETQ.

The gene calls are TRBV6-1 and TRBJ1-5; D not certain. The germline V and J ends were trimmed by 3 bases and 9 bases, with 15 bases remaining between them. The CDR3 has 14 amino acids. The V gene's germline CDR1 is MNHNS and CDR2 SASEGT. The CDR3 region is CASSEEADFRPQHF. CDR3 coding DNA: TGTGCCAGCAGTGAGGAAGCCGACTTTCGGCCCCAGCATTTT.

This clonotype was seen a few times. The chain employs TRBV5-1 and TRBJ1-3; D unclear. Germline CDR1 and CDR2: SGHRS and YFSETQ. The CDR3 contains 14 residues. V dropped 0 bases and J dropped 0 bases, with 4 bases sitting between them. The CDR3 loop reads CASSLDLSGNTIYF. CDR3 nucleotides: TGCGCCAGCAGCTTGGACCTCTCTGGAAACACCATATATTTT.

Here the CDR3 DNA reads TGTGCCAGCAGGTCTGGACAGGGGGCGGGAGATACGCAGTATTTT. Translation gives CASRSGQGAGDTQYF. The V and J genes are TRBV7-3 and TRBJ2-3, with 11 bases matching TRBD1. The CDR3 totals 15 residues. CDR1 and CDR2 from the germline V gene are SGHTA and FQGTGA. V lost 6 bases to trimming and J lost 5 bases; unmatched junction nucleotides: 7.

About this clonotype: One base away lies a much larger clone, so this may be a sequencing read error. The rearrangement uses TRBV5-1 and TRBJ2-1; D may correspond to TRBD1 or TRBD2 (6 bases each). CDR1 SGHRS and CDR2 YFSETQ come from the germline V gene. The CDR3 length is 14 residues. The DNA of the CDR3 is TGCACCAGCAGCACCCTACAGGGAGGCAATGAGCAGTTCTTC. As protein: CTSSTLQGGNEQFF.

The J gene is TRBJ1-4, the V gene TRBV20-1, with unresolved D. Deletions cut 3 bases from V and 4 bases from J, with 9 bases between. CDR1 DFQATT and CDR2 SNEGSKA come from the germline V gene (reference sequence). The CDR3 has 13 residues. This CDR3 is CSASTQINEKLFF. The CDR3 coding sequence is TGCAGTGCTAGTACCCAGATTAATGAAAAACTGTTTTTT.

This clonotype was detected only a few times. This rearrangement joins TRBV20-1 to TRBJ2-1, with 8 bases fitting TRBD2. Trimming at V came to 6 bases and at J to 6 bases, leaving 10 bases not matched to a gene. Germline V lookup: CDR1 DFQATT, CDR2 SNEGSKA (reference sequence). The CDR3 is 14 residues long. CDR3 coding DNA: TGCAGTGCCCCCGGGACTAGTAGAGCCAATGAGCAGTTCTTC. Residues: CSAPGTSRANEQFF.

This clonotype has a handful of counts. The rearrangement links TRBV5-1 to TRBJ2-1; a possible D gene is TRBD1 (5 bases). This CDR3 comprises 13 residues. V shed 3 bases and J shed 9 bases, with 13 bases lying between them. Germline loops: CDR1 SGHRS, CDR2 YFSETQ. As DNA, the CDR3 is TGCGCCAGCAGCTCGACAGATCTCGGTGAGCAGTTCTTC. This translates into CASSSTDLGEQFF.

V usage is TRBV12-3 or TRBV12-4 and J usage is TRBJ2-7; TRBD2 is a possible D gene (7 bases). Trimming removed 6 bases at V and 1 base at J, with 16 bases between. The CDR3 is 15 amino acids. The CDR3 spells CASRLGGDTSYEQYF. CDR3 sequence (DNA): TGTGCCAGCAGACTAGGGGGGGACACATCCTACGAGCAGTACTTC.

The chain carries TRBV12-3 or TRBV12-4 and TRBJ1-5; a weak D match, TRBD1 (5 bases). There are 13 residues in the CDR3. Deletions cut 2 bases from V and 5 bases from J, with 7 bases between. In DNA, the CDR3 is TGTGCCAGCAGTTTACTGACAGATCAGCCCCAGCATTTT. Protein sequence: CASSLLTDQPQHF.

In this sample, this clonotype turned up a few times. This chain uses TRBV2 with TRBJ2-3, with D unresolved. Germline assignment: CDR1 SNHLY and CDR2 FYNNEI. There are 11 residues in the CDR3. With 8 bases removed from V and 5 bases from J, the gap between germline ends came to 8 bases. CDR3 coding DNA: TGTGCCAGCCTCGTCGGAGATACGCAGTATTTT. It codes for CASLVGDTQYF.

To note about this clonotype: This sequence may be a read error, since a much larger clone differs from it by one base. The rearrangement joins TRBV6-2 or TRBV6-3 to TRBJ2-4; D may match TRBD1 or TRBD2 (5 bases each). CDR3 length equals 15 residues. The germline CDR1 and CDR2 sequences are MNHEY and SVGEGT. The CDR3 nucleotides read TGTGCCGGCAGTCGAAGTGGGGACCAAAAAAACATTCAGTACTTC. Its protein is CAGSRSGDQKNIQYF.

The chain links TRBV6-4 to TRBJ2-2; D may be TRBD2 (6 bases). Trimming pared 5 bases from V and 4 bases from J, leaving 14 bases between. CDR3 size: 15 residues. CDR1 MRHNA and CDR2 SNTAGT come from the germline V gene. CDR3 loop: CASSPGLTFTGELFF. The CDR3, as DNA: TGTGCCAGCAGTCCGGGACTCACATTCACCGGGGAGCTGTTTTTT.

This rearrangement joins TRBV7-9 to TRBJ2-3; the D is unclear. The CDR3 length is 12 residues. V gave up 5 bases and J gave up 5 bases, with 8 bases separating them. Per the germline V gene, CDR1 is SEHNR and CDR2 is FQNEAQ (reference sequence). The CDR3 DNA reads as TGTGCCAGCAGCGCCAGTAGAGATACGCAGTATTTT. It is translated as CASSASRDTQYF.

CDR3 nucleotides: TGTGCCATCAGTGATTTCCGGGGGCAAACAGATACGCAGTATTTT. It codes for CAISDFRGQTDTQYF. The rearrangement joins TRBV10-3 to TRBJ2-3; possibly TRBD1 or TRBD2 for D (6 bases each). V lost 3 bases and J 3 bases, leaving 13 bases between the germline ends. The CDR3 runs 15 residues. Germline CDR1 is ENHRY and CDR2 is SYGVKD.